Listed below are T cell receptor beta chains from one sample, sequenced in a study of cytomegalovirus exposure and HLA in healthy donors. Assay: immunoSEQ multiplex PCR; the TCRdb copy retains only in-frame clones and omits some. Of approximately 150,000 clones listed, approximately 67% were seen once; the top ten hold roughly 4.1%. Sequenced sample: PBMCs. The receptors originated from a woman aged 18-35 years in good health and CMV-seropositive. Each CDR3 is given with its conserved first and last residue. Clone sizes are given selectively: once, few, many, or a class where the clone is expanded.

j_gene,v_gene,abundance,CDR3aa
TRBJ2-7,TRBV27,.,CASQWASGAYEQYF
TRBJ2-2,TRBV19,.,CASSTGQWTGELFF
TRBJ1-1,TRBV6-5,.,CASRGEGVNTEAFF
TRBJ1-1,TRBV5-1,few,CASSGDGRGLGSVAEAFF
TRBJ2-3,TRBV29-1,.,CSVEDAGTSGITDTQYF
TRBJ1-5,TRBV6-1,.,CASSAGGHQPQHF
.,TRBV29-1,.,CSVVVTGGGYEQYF
TRBJ1-5,TRBV10-2,.,CASRYDRGQPQHF
TRBJ2-5,TRBV9,.,CASSAGSLAGGETQYF
TRBJ2-7,TRBV7-6,.,CASSATRQGNYEQYF
TRBJ1-1,TRBV2,few,CASSRKGETEAFF
TRBJ1-1,TRBV5-1,.,CASSLVDSRNTEAFF
TRBJ2-7,TRBV10-3,.,CATIATGTGVGEQYF
TRBJ2-3,TRBV5-6,.,CASSLGVDTQYF
TRBJ1-5,TRBV28,.,CASRLGQGGQPQHF
TRBJ1-4,TRBV18,.,CASSPSLYRATNEKLFF
TRBJ1-1,TRBV2,once,CASSRERSNTEAFF
TRBJ1-5,TRBV27,once,CASSARRGLEGNQPQHF
TRBJ2-6,TRBV5-1,few,CASSMQGQRNSGANVLTF
TRBJ2-1,TRBV4-1,once,CASSQVPGQPQFF
TRBJ1-1,TRBV7-9,.,CASSGMTESHTEAFF
TRBJ1-2,TRBV4-2,once,CASSQGQTFYGYTF
.,TRBV5-1,.,CASSLGVGRGSYEQYF
TRBJ2-6,TRBV30,once,CAWSVGGANVLTF
TRBJ1-2,TRBV29-1,.,CSVRPGTDFNYGYTF
TRBJ2-7,TRBV28,few,CASSWEDYASEQYF
TRBJ2-4,TRBV21-1,.,CASSKVSLAGEGAKNIQYF
TRBJ1-3,TRBV19,.,CASSQQGSEGNTIYF
TRBJ1-5,TRBV6-1,.,CAIKPGVNQPQHF
TRBJ2-1,TRBV5-1,.,CASSLELAGGPDGQFF
TRBJ1-5,TRBV5-1,.,CASSLQVSNQPQHF
TRBJ1-4,TRBV7-9,.,CASSSGQGGEKLFF
TRBJ2-3,TRBV2,once,CASRQTPSPSTDTQYF
TRBJ1-1,TRBV10-3,.,CAIKGRATEAFF
TRBJ1-1,TRBV2,.,CANPGSLNTEAFF
TRBJ1-1,TRBV7-9,.,CASSLEGFGTEAFF
TRBJ2-1,TRBV29-1,few,CSVRSGLARGASLFF
TRBJ1-2,TRBV7-9,once,CASSPTGGNDGYTF
TRBJ2-3,TRBV7-2,.,CASSLGRLDTQYF
TRBJ2-7,TRBV29-1,.,CSAGLAGPRGEQYF
TRBJ2-4,TRBV5-6,.,CASSSLRGMNIQYF
TRBJ2-7,TRBV6-5,few,CASHGGVSFYEQYF
TRBJ1-3,TRBV6-5,.,CASSRGRGSGNTIYF
TRBJ2-3,TRBV29-1,.,CSVEGPRLANTQYF
.,TRBV5-1,.,CASSSSPKDSTTFYEQYF
TRBJ2-5,TRBV29-1,.,CSVVPGQETQYF
TRBJ1-5,TRBV27,few,CASSVRVGANQPQHF
TRBJ2-1,TRBV6-5,few,CASSRLEVLHNEQFF
TRBJ2-7,TRBV19,.,CASRGTSGTYEQYF
TRBJ2-5,TRBV6-5,.,CASSWDRGIETQYF
TRBJ2-2,TRBV28,few,CASSLSGQGANGELFF
TRBJ2-7,TRBV6-6,.,CASSPSYEQYF
TRBJ2-3,TRBV28,once,CASSLPTGWGTDTQYF